The 10 T cell receptor beta chains below all came from one sample that was sequenced in a study of Tregs in tolerant kidney transplant recipients. TCRdb keeps only in-frame clones here, not all; method: immunoSEQ multiplex PCR. The sample records around 43,000 clones, roughly nine tenths being singletons. What was sequenced was Tregs from blood. Every receptor here comes from a human donor in good health.

This chain uses TRBV6-1 with TRBJ1-2, with D possibly matching TRBD1 (6 bases). The CDR3 covers 14 residues. Per germline, CDR1 MNHNS and CDR2 SASEGT. V shed 5 bases and J shed 7 bases, with 17 bases lying between them. CDR3: CASSFPRGTSGYTF. In DNA form, the CDR3 reads TGTGCCAGCAGTTTCCCCCGCGGGACATCTGGCTACACCTTC.

This chain links TRBV19 with TRBJ1-6; D remains ambiguous. The germline gives CDR1 LNHDA, CDR2 SQIVND (reference sequence). This CDR3 is 15 amino acids long. V was cut by 7 bases and J by 1 base, with 11 bases left in between. The CDR3 bases are TGTGCCAGTAAAACAGCGACTTCCTATAATTCACCCCTCCACTTT. Encoded protein: CASKTATSYNSPLHF.

V and J are TRBV6-5 and TRBJ1-5, with 9 bases fitting TRBD1. The CDR3 is made up of 15 amino acids. Germline V CDR1 and CDR2: MNHEY, SVGAGI. The J segment lost 1 base and the V segment lost 6 bases, leaving 4 bases of the junction unmatched. In nucleotides, the CDR3 is TGTGCCAGCAGCCGACAGGGGGGAAGCAATCAGCCCCAGCATTTT. Translation: CASSRQGGSNQPQHF.

This clone was found once. This chain connects TRBV11-2 to TRBJ2-6; TRBD2 aligns across 12 bases. Trimming removed 5 bases from V and 1 base from J; junction bases left unmatched: 6. Germline V gene data show CDR1 as SGHAT and CDR2 as FQNNGV. This CDR3 region has 18 residues. The CDR3 DNA is TGTGCCAGCAGCCGCGGACTAGCGGGACGGTCTGGGGCCAACGTCCTGACTTTC. This gives the protein CASSRGLAGRSGANVLTF. The full variable domain, its missing parts supplied by reference TRBV11-2 and TRBJ2-6, is EAGVAQSPRYKIIEKRQSVAFWCNPISGHATLYWYQQILGQGPKLLIQFQNNGVVDDSQLPKDRFSAERLKGVDSTLKIQPAKLEDSAVYLCASSRGLAGRSGANVLTFGAGSRLTVL.

The rearrangement uses TRBV7-2 and TRBJ1-1; 9 nucleotides line up with TRBD1. V gave up 6 bases and J gave up 1 base; unmatched junction bases: 6. This CDR3 region has 15 residues. Germline-derived CDR1 and CDR2 are SGHTA and FQGNSA. This CDR3 reads CASRLGTGWNTEAFF. CDR3 in DNA: TGTGCCAGCAGACTCGGGACAGGGTGGAACACTGAAGCTTTCTTT.

This clone was observed a handful of times. The chain combines TRBV5-1 with TRBJ1-2; D gene unclear. Trimming shortened V by 1 base and J by 0 bases, and 10 bases separated the two germline ends. In germline, CDR1 is SGHRS, CDR2 YFSETQ. CDR3 length: 15 amino acids. CDR3 in amino acids: CASSLSLAPNYGYTF. The CDR3 DNA reads as TGCGCCAGCAGCTTGTCACTAGCACCTAACTATGGCTACACCTTC.

Details on this clone: It is likely a read error: a sequence one base away is far more abundant. This same CDR3 is encoded by further DNA sequences in the sample. The chain links TRBV27 to TRBJ1-2; 10 bases agree with TRBD1. Looked up from germline, CDR1 is MNHEY and CDR2 is SMNVEV (reference sequence). The CDR3 contains 13 residues. The CDR3 sequence: CASRRDRGNGYTF. The CDR3 DNA is TGCGCCAGCAGGAGGGACAGGGGAAATGGCTACACCTTC.

This clone showed up just once. V is TRBV5-4 and J is TRBJ2-6; no definite D call. Between the trimmed V and J ends, which lost 1 base and 1 base, there was a span of 3 bases. Germline CDR1 is SGHNT and CDR2 is YYREEE (reference sequence). CDR3 length: 14 residues. The CDR3 DNA follows: TGTGCCAGCAGCTTGCGGTCTGGGGCCAACGTCCTGACTTTC. This gives the protein CASSLRSGANVLTF.

This chain links TRBV9 with TRBJ2-7; 7 positions match TRBD1. Trimming at V came to 2 bases and at J to 3 bases, leaving 8 bases not matched to a gene. Germline V gene data show CDR1 as SGDLS and CDR2 as YYNGEE. The CDR3 has 15 amino acids. The CDR3 bases are TGTGCCAGCAGCGTTTCGACAGGGTCCATCTACGAGCAGTACTTC. It translates to CASSVSTGSIYEQYF.

The chain joins TRBV30 to TRBJ2-1, with 10 bases matching TRBD2. V was pared by 2 bases and J by 7 bases, with 2 bases of the junction left unmatched. This CDR3 spans 13 amino acids. From germline, CDR1 is GTSNPN and CDR2 SVGIG (reference sequence). CDR3: CAWSSGGANEQFF. The CDR3 region has the DNA TGTGCCTGGAGTAGCGGGGGGGCTAATGAGCAGTTCTTC.